This T cell receptor (beta chain) is drawn from a study of blood T cell repertoires in COVID-19. Study background: T cells, B-cell-depleted T cells, or PBMCs supplied cDNA or gDNA.

Sequencing was performed with immunoSEQ multiplex PCR; in TCRdb, only in-frame clones are kept and a portion is missing. The table includes around 270,000 clones, 80% to 90% detected once. V gave up 2 bases and J gave up 5 bases, with 10 bases separating them. CDR3 size: 14 residues. CDR1 is MDHEN and CDR2 is SYDVKM in the germline V gene. This sequence originates from a middle-aged woman who had been exposed to COVID-19. The chain joins TRBV28 to TRBJ1-5; D may be TRBD1 (6 bases). The sequencing sample was made of PBMCs or T cells enriched from blood (not recorded which). The CDR3 spells CASSLITGYQPQHF. CDR3 DNA: TGTGCCAGCAGTTTAATCACAGGGTATCAGCCCCAGCATTTT.